These 25 T cell receptor beta chains were sequenced from one sample in a study of cytomegalovirus exposure and HLA in healthy donors. Generated by immunoSEQ multiplex PCR, the TCRdb table keeps only in-frame clones and is missing some. The sample holds approximately 71,000 clones, 91% seen once. Sample: PBMCs. Receptors originate from a man aged 18-30 years in good health and CMV-seronegative.

The chain couples TRBV2 to TRBJ2-2; a weak D match, TRBD2 (6 bases). V was shortened by 4 bases and J by 0 bases, with 15 bases between the two germline ends. The length of the CDR3 is 17 residues. Germline V lookup: CDR1 SNHLY, CDR2 FYNNEI. This chain's CDR3 is CASSGGLGGSNTGELFF. The CDR3 nucleotides are TGTGCCAGCAGTGGGGGACTTGGCGGATCGAACACCGGGGAGCTGTTTTTT.

The rearrangement links TRBV7-2 to TRBJ2-1; 9 positions match TRBD2. CDR3 length equals 18 residues. Germline values: CDR1 SGHTA, CDR2 FQGNSA. V was pared by 0 bases and J by 4 bases, with 10 bases of the junction left unmatched. In nucleotides, the CDR3 is TGTGCCAGCAGCTTAGCGTCCGGCGCGGGAGGGCGGTACAATGAGCAGTTCTTC. Encoded protein: CASSLASGAGGRYNEQFF.

The rearrangement uses TRBV5-5 and TRBJ1-5; D is ambiguous. CDR1 and CDR2 (germline): SGHKS, YYEKEE (reference sequence). The CDR3 sequence is 15 residues long. V was pared by 0 bases and J by 1 base, with 8 bases between. The CDR3, as DNA: TGTGCCAGCAGCTTGGTAGGCGGGAGCAATCAGCCCCAGCATTTT. It specifies CASSLVGGSNQPQHF.

The chain links TRBV13 to TRBJ2-5; D perhaps matches TRBD2 (6 bases). CDR3 size: 13 residues. Germline V gene lookup returns CDR1 PRHDT and CDR2 FYEKMQ (reference sequence). Trimming cost V 4 bases and J 2 bases, with 8 bases left between them. The chain's CDR3 is CASSSGLQETQYF. The DNA of the CDR3 is TGTGCCAGCAGCTCGGGACTTCAAGAGACCCAGTACTTC.

The rearrangement joins TRBV29-1 to TRBJ1-2; tentative D call: TRBD1 (5 bases). This CDR3 is built from 12 residues. V lost 4 bases and J 4 bases, leaving 10 bases between the germline ends. Germline lookup yields CDR1 SQVTM and CDR2 ANQGSEA. The CDR3 reads CSVVSGGYGYTF. CDR3 sequence (DNA): TGCAGCGTTGTATCGGGGGGCTATGGCTACACCTTC. Looking up the rest from reference TRBV29-1 and TRBJ1-2 gives the full variable domain: SAVISQKPSRDICQRGTSLTIQCQVDSQVTMMFWYRQQPGQSLTLIATANQGSEATYESGFVIDKFPISRPNLTFSTLTVSNMSPEDSSIYLCSVVSGGYGYTFGSGTRLTVV.

This clone showed up just a few times. The chain has TRBV28 and TRBJ1-1; 9 bases map to TRBD1. The trim removed 2 bases at V and 6 bases at J, leaving 10 bases unmatched. The CDR3 covers 16 residues. Germline V lookup: CDR1 MDHEN, CDR2 SYDVKM. CDR3 coding DNA: TGTGCCAGCAGTTTAACGCCCGGGACAGGGAGACCTGAAGCTTTCTTT. This encodes CASSLTPGTGRPEAFF.

The J gene is TRBJ1-1, the V gene TRBV6-5; TRBD1 is a possible D gene (6 bases). Trimming pared 2 bases from V and 6 bases from J, leaving 10 bases between. This CDR3 is built from 13 residues. Germline values: CDR1 MNHEY, CDR2 SVGAGI. The CDR3 sequence: CASSYTDSSEAFF. The CDR3 DNA reads TGTGCCAGCAGTTACACGGACAGTTCTGAAGCTTTCTTT.

This chain joins TRBV7-2 and TRBJ2-1, with D possibly matching TRBD1 (6 bases). The V and J ends lost 7 bases and 6 bases respectively, with 16 bases between them. The CDR3 loop spans 14 amino acids. The germline gives CDR1 SGHTA, CDR2 FQGNSA. CDR3 amino acids: CASTPGRGGNEQFF. The CDR3 nucleotides read TGTGCCAGCACCCCCGGGCGAGGGGGCAATGAGCAGTTCTTC.

Only a few counts were recorded for this clone. This rearrangement joins TRBV7-9 to TRBJ2-3; 9 positions agree with TRBD2. Trimming cost V 5 bases and J 6 bases; bases outside gene matches: 15. Germline V gene lookup returns CDR1 SEHNR and CDR2 FQNEAQ (reference sequence). The CDR3 has 17 residues. CDR3 bases: TGTGCCAGCAGCGTACCCCCGGGGAGCGGGAGGACTGATACGCAGTATTTT. It specifies CASSVPPGSGRTDTQYF.

The DNA of the CDR3 is TGTGCCAGCGACACAACCGGGACTTCCACCTACGAGCAGTACTTC. Encoded protein: CASDTTGTSTYEQYF. The chain employs TRBV28 and TRBJ2-7, with D possibly matching TRBD2 (6 bases). The ends were cut back, 8 bases at V and 2 bases at J, with 19 bases in the middle. The CDR3 consists of 15 residues. CDR1 is MDHEN and CDR2 is SYDVKM in the germline V gene.

This clone has just one count. The rearrangement links TRBV27 to TRBJ2-2; TRBD2 matches 7 bases. The J segment lost 4 bases and the V segment lost 5 bases, leaving 7 bases of the junction unmatched. CDR1 is MNHEY and CDR2 is SMNVEV in the germline V gene (reference sequence). The CDR3 is made up of 15 amino acids. The CDR3 nucleotides read TGTGCCAGCAGTCCAGCGGGACCGAGCACCGGGGAGCTGTTTTTT. It codes for CASSPAGPSTGELFF.

The gene calls are TRBV18 and TRBJ1-5, with 7 nucleotides matching TRBD1. Unmatched junction bases numbered 6, after V lost 3 bases and J lost 4 bases. Per the germline V gene, CDR1 is KGHSH and CDR2 is LQKENI. This CDR3 has 15 amino acids. The chain's CDR3 is CASSPFPGGNQPQHF. Written as DNA, the CDR3 is TGTGCCAGCTCACCCTTCCCAGGGGGAAATCAGCCCCAGCATTTT.

This clone was seen just once. The chain recombines TRBV27 with TRBJ2-1; 7 bases match TRBD1. The V gene end was trimmed by 6 bases and the J gene end by 0 bases; junction bases not matched to a gene: 5. The length of the CDR3 is 15 residues. Germline V gene sequence: CDR1 MNHEY, CDR2 SMNVEV (reference sequence). CDR3 nucleotide sequence: TGTGCCAGCAGGGTGGGGGACAGCTCCTACAATGAGCAGTTCTTC. Translated, it gives CASRVGDSSYNEQFF.

This chain connects TRBV4-3 to TRBJ1-2, with TRBD1 as a possible D gene (5 bases). This CDR3 is 15 amino acids long. Germline V lookup: CDR1 LGHNA, CDR2 YSLEER. V was clipped by 0 bases and J by 8 bases, with 16 bases between them. In nucleotides, the CDR3 is TGCGCCAGCAGCCAAGATCTAGGGCAGGGTCAGGGCTACACCTTC. Translation gives CASSQDLGQGQGYTF.

The J gene is TRBJ2-6, the V gene TRBV6-1, with a tentative D call TRBD1 (6 bases). The CDR3 contains 17 residues. V was trimmed by 2 bases and J by 0 bases, leaving 11 bases between them. Germline assignment: CDR1 MNHNS and CDR2 SASEGT. CDR3 region: CASSETRTVSGANVLTF. CDR3 nucleotides: TGTGCCAGCAGTGAAACACGGACAGTCTCTGGGGCCAACGTCCTGACTTTC.

The chain employs TRBV5-8 and TRBJ2-5; 8 bases align to TRBD2. J was trimmed by 4 bases and V by 9 bases; bases with no gene match: 8. Germline V CDR1 and CDR2: SGHTS, YDEGEE. CDR3 length: 13 residues. The CDR3 sequence is CANGRGVGETQYF. The CDR3 nucleotides read TGTGCCAACGGGAGGGGGGTAGGAGAGACCCAGTACTTC.

This chain joins TRBV28 and TRBJ1-2; no reliable D call. V lost 5 bases to trimming and J lost 5 bases, with 18 bases between them. The CDR3 spans 15 residues. Germline CDR1 and CDR2: MDHEN and SYDVKM. The CDR3 coding sequence is TGTGCCAGCAGTCCGGGTTGGCTCTCACCTTATGGCTACACCTTC. Protein sequence: CASSPGWLSPYGYTF.

The chain couples TRBV11-1 to TRBJ2-5; 9 nucleotides align to TRBD1. In germline, CDR1 is SGHAT, CDR2 FQDESV (reference sequence). This CDR3 region has 14 residues. V was clipped by 6 bases and J by 5 bases; unmatched bases: 7. CDR3 loop: CASRRGQGGETQYF. The CDR3 region has the DNA TGTGCCAGCAGAAGGGGACAGGGCGGGGAGACCCAGTACTTC.

The chain uses TRBV25-1 and TRBJ2-7, with TRBD1 matching over 7 bases. Trimming removed 4 bases from V and 1 base from J; junction bases left unmatched: 7. Germline loops: CDR1 MGHDK, CDR2 SYGVNS. The CDR3 contains 15 residues. The CDR3 DNA sequence: TGTGCCAGCAGTGGGCAAAACAGGGGATCCTACGAGCAGTACTTC. Encoded protein: CASSGQNRGSYEQYF.

This sequence joins TRBV9 and TRBJ2-7; no clear D gene. The germline CDR1 and CDR2 sequences are SGDLS and YYNGEE. The CDR3 is made up of 13 amino acids. V was clipped by 4 bases and J by 2 bases, with 10 bases between them. CDR3 bases: TGTGCCAGCAGCAGCAACGCGGCCTACGAGCAGTACTTC. This gives the protein CASSSNAAYEQYF. The full variable domain, with the rest looked up from reference TRBV9 and TRBJ2-7, is DSGVTQTPKHLITATGQRVTLRCSPRSGDLSVYWYQQSLDQGLQFLIQYYNGEERAKGNILERFSAQQFPDLHSELNLSSLELGDSALYFCASSSNAAYEQYFGPGTRLTVT.

CDR3 DNA: TGTGCCAGCAGCCCGTACAGGGGTGGCAATCAGCCCCAGCATTTT. Translation: CASSPYRGGNQPQHF. The chain recombines TRBV6-1 with TRBJ1-5; 7 nucleotides align to TRBD1. CDR1 and CDR2 from the germline V gene are MNHNS and SASEGT. Trimming at V came to 6 bases and at J to 2 bases, leaving 7 bases not matched to a gene. There are 15 residues in the CDR3.

This chain joins TRBV30 and TRBJ1-1, with D possibly TRBD1 on 5 matching bases. CDR1 is GTSNPN and CDR2 is SVGIG in the germline V gene (reference sequence). This CDR3 has 15 residues. The germline V and J ends were trimmed by 2 bases and 5 bases, with 18 bases remaining between them. The CDR3: CAWSTDPGGDTEAFF. DNA of the CDR3: TGTGCCTGGAGTACCGACCCCGGAGGGGATACTGAAGCTTTCTTT. Filled out from reference TRBV30 and TRBJ1-1, the complete variable domain reads SQTIHQWPATLVQPVGSPLSLECTVEGTSNPNLYWYRQAAGRGLQLLFYSVGIGQISSEVPQNLSASRPQDRQFILSSKKLLLSDSGFYLCAWSTDPGGDTEAFFGQGTRLTVV.

The chain combines TRBV11-3 with TRBJ1-2; 9 positions agree with TRBD1. V shed 4 bases, J shed 8 bases, and the junction held 23 bases outside the gene matches. Germline lookup yields CDR1 SGHNT and CDR2 YENEEA. The CDR3 loop spans 19 amino acids. CDR3 protein: CASSSPRRDRVFNSAGYTF. In DNA form, the CDR3 reads TGTGCCAGCAGCTCCCCAAGGCGGGACAGGGTTTTTAATTCTGCCGGCTACACCTTC.

The chain has TRBV28 and TRBJ1-1; possible D gene TRBD1, 5 bases. The CDR3 sequence is 14 residues long. The V end lost 1 base, the J end lost 5 bases, and 11 bases lay between the germline ends. The germline gives CDR1 MDHEN, CDR2 SYDVKM. CDR3 residues: CASSLYGGLTEAFF. CDR3 nucleotide sequence: TGTGCCAGCAGTTTATACGGGGGGTTGACTGAAGCTTTCTTT.

The rearrangement joins TRBV19 to TRBJ1-5; perhaps TRBD1 as D (6 bases). The germline CDR1 and CDR2 sequences are LNHDA and SQIVND (reference sequence). V was shortened by 4 bases and J by 6 bases, with 13 bases between the two germline ends. This CDR3 spans 14 amino acids. The CDR3, as DNA: TGTGCCAGTAGTAACCCGCTAGGGGGTCAGCCCCAGCATTTT. Translating it yields CASSNPLGGQPQHF.